A single sample gave rise to the 15 T cell receptor beta chains below, sequenced in a study of technical replicates of blood from a few donors. The assay was immunoSEQ multiplex PCR, and TCRdb's table has in-frame clones only and misses some. The repertoire holds some 85,000 clones, with roughly 96% as singletons. The sample was T cells isolated from PBMCs. Every receptor here comes from a human donor in good health.

DNA for the CDR3: TGTGCCAGCAGCTCTCCACAGGGCCGGGATACCGGGGCAGGAATCTACAATGAGCAGTTCTTC. Its translation is CASSSPQGRDTGAGIYNEQFF. This chain connects TRBV9 to TRBJ2-1; perhaps TRBD1 as D (6 bases). The CDR3 contains 21 residues. Germline CDR1 SGDLS, CDR2 YYNGEE. V lost 4 bases and J 3 bases, leaving 32 bases between the germline ends.

This chain connects TRBV2 to TRBJ2-1; D is possibly TRBD1 (6 bases). The V end was cut by 5 bases, the J end by 8 bases, with 19 bases between. Looked up from germline, CDR1 is SNHLY and CDR2 is FYNNEI. This CDR3 contains 15 residues. The CDR3 sequence: CASSRPGALRDEQFF. DNA of the CDR3: TGTGCCAGCAGTCGACCAGGGGCCCTAAGGGATGAGCAGTTCTTC.

The chain recombines TRBV27 with TRBJ2-1; a weak D match, TRBD1 (5 bases). This CDR3 has 15 residues. V lost 2 bases and J lost 3, with 11 bases in between. The V gene's germline CDR1 is MNHEY and CDR2 SMNVEV (reference sequence). In DNA, the CDR3 is TGTGCCAGCAGTTTAGGCAGGGTTATCTACAATGAGCAGTTCTTC. Amino acids: CASSLGRVIYNEQFF.

The chain is built from TRBV6-5 and TRBJ2-5; 7 nucleotides match TRBD1. The CDR3 length is 14 residues. Germline V CDR1 and CDR2: MNHEY, SVGAGI. Trimming cost V 5 bases and J 5 bases; bases outside gene matches: 8. The CDR3 nucleotides are TGTGCCAGCAGTCGCCTGGGACAGACGGAGACCCAGTACTTC. Translation: CASSRLGQTETQYF.

This sequence joins TRBV27 and TRBJ2-6, with D hard to call. The CDR3 is made up of 15 amino acids. The V end was cut by 5 bases, the J end by 0 bases, with 8 bases between. Germline CDR1 MNHEY, CDR2 SMNVEV (reference sequence). The DNA for the CDR3 is TGTGCCAGCAGTACTTGGAGCTCTGGGGCCAACGTCCTGACTTTC. Translation: CASSTWSSGANVLTF.

This chain links TRBV7-9 with TRBJ2-1, with a tentative D call TRBD1 (6 bases). The CDR3 length is 15 residues. Germline V lookup: CDR1 SEHNR, CDR2 FQNEAQ (reference sequence). Trimming took off 5 bases at V and 0 bases at J, with 11 bases between the two ends. The CDR3 DNA follows: TGTGCCAGCAGCCGCTTGGACAGCTCCTACAATGAGCAGTTCTTC. Residues: CASSRLDSSYNEQFF.

The chain links TRBV6-1 to TRBJ1-1; D is ambiguous. Germline V CDR1 and CDR2: MNHNS, SASEGT. Trimming took 0 bases from V and 1 from J, leaving 9 bases between them. The CDR3 totals 15 residues. In DNA form, the CDR3 reads TGTGCCAGCAGTGAAGCGCTACAGAGGAACACTGAAGCTTTCTTT. Amino acid sequence: CASSEALQRNTEAFF.

The chain combines TRBV6-1 with TRBJ1-4; D is undetermined. V was clipped by 0 bases and J by 10 bases, with 15 bases between them. CDR1 MNHNS and CDR2 SASEGT come from the germline V gene. The CDR3 length is 15 residues. This chain's CDR3 is CASSEAALHRGKLFF. The CDR3 DNA reads TGTGCCAGCAGTGAAGCAGCCCTACACCGCGGAAAACTGTTTTTT.

This chain uses TRBV4-1 with TRBJ2-6; D possibly corresponds to TRBD1 (5 bases). Germline values: CDR1 MGHRA, CDR2 YSYEKL. Trimming left V 0 bases short and J 3 bases short, with 12 bases between. The CDR3 is 17 amino acids. The CDR3 is CASSQDSQGFGANVLTF. For the CDR3, the DNA is TGCGCCAGCAGCCAAGATTCGCAGGGCTTTGGGGCCAACGTCCTGACTTTC.

The V and J genes are TRBV9 and TRBJ2-3, with 8 nucleotides matching TRBD2. J was trimmed by 3 bases and V by 4 bases; bases with no gene match: 4. The CDR3 loop spans 14 amino acids. Germline V gives CDR1 SGDLS, CDR2 YYNGEE. For the CDR3, the DNA is TGTGCCAGCAGCCCGGGACTAGTAACAGATACGCAGTATTTT. This translates into CASSPGLVTDTQYF.

This clone appeared a few times. The V call is TRBV5-1, the J call TRBJ2-1; the match to TRBD2 covers 10 bases. Germline V gene lookup returns CDR1 SGHRS and CDR2 YFSETQ. The CDR3 totals 13 residues. The V and J ends lost 3 bases and 10 bases, in that order; junction bases with no gene match: 4. Here the CDR3 DNA reads TGCGCCAGCAGCTCCCGACTAGCGGGCGAGCAGTTCTTC. Its translation: CASSSRLAGEQFF.

The V call is TRBV11-3, the J call TRBJ2-2; D not certain. The CDR3 spans 14 residues. CDR1 is SGHNT, CDR2 YENEEA, per germline. The V end was cut by 5 bases, the J end by 1 base, with 8 bases between. CDR3 in DNA: TGTGCCAGCAGCGCCCTAGAGAACACCGGGGAGCTGTTTTTT. This translates into CASSALENTGELFF.

The genes are TRBV30 and TRBJ1-5, with D unresolved. The V end lost 0 bases, the J end lost 3 bases, and 9 bases lay between the germline ends. Per the germline V gene, CDR1 is GTSNPN and CDR2 is SVGIG (reference sequence). The CDR3 spans 14 residues. The CDR3 DNA is TGTGCCTGGAGTGTACTAGGAGTCAATCAGCCCCAGCATTTT. Protein product: CAWSVLGVNQPQHF.

The CDR3 region is CASTDSATNEKLFF. The CDR3 DNA reads as TGTGCCAGCACCGATAGTGCAACTAATGAAAAACTGTTTTTT. The rearrangement joins TRBV6-5 to TRBJ1-4; D remains ambiguous. This CDR3 contains 14 residues. V lost 7 bases and J lost 0, with 9 bases in between. Germline assignment: CDR1 MNHEY and CDR2 SVGAGI.

The chain uses TRBV5-4 and TRBJ2-6, with D maybe TRBD1 (6 bases). CDR3 length equals 15 residues. The V gene lost 4 bases and the J gene lost 0 bases, with 8 bases spanning the gap. Per germline, CDR1 SGHNT and CDR2 YYREEE (reference sequence). In nucleotides, the CDR3 is TGTGCCAGCAGCCTGACAGGCTCTGGGGCCAACGTCCTGACTTTC. It codes for CASSLTGSGANVLTF.